This T cell receptor (beta chain) comes out of a study of blood T cell repertoires in COVID-19. Study-wide context: Donors in the United States, Italy and Spain gave samples during acute or convalescent COVID-19. T cells, B-cell-depleted T cells, or PBMCs provided the cDNA or gDNA that served as material.

How the authors handled the data: Scientists estimated how many nucleated cells there were by amplifying reference gene primers. The table came from immunoSEQ multiplex PCR; TCRdb's copy has only in-frame clones and leaves some out. For V, J and clone size, that table is used; D and trimming come from the DNA. The data hold some 95,000 clones, with roughly 85% observed a single time. With V trimmed by 0 bases and J by 7 bases, 10 bases remained unmatched. From germline, CDR1 is MGHRA and CDR2 YSYEKL. CDR3 length equals 17 residues. Sequencing was carried out using peripheral blood. The rearrangement links TRBV4-1 to TRBJ2-2, with 8 nucleotides matching TRBD2. This receptor was taken from a man between 65 and 85 years old with acute or convalescent COVID-19. Written as DNA, the CDR3 is TGCGCCAGCAGCCAAGAAATAGGAGCGGGGGTGGTCGGGGAGCTGTTTTTT. Translating gives CASSQEIGAGVVGELFF.